The T cell receptor (beta chain) described here comes from a study of radiation and T cells in renal cell carcinoma. Germline V gene data show CDR1 as SEHNR and CDR2 as FQNEAQ (reference sequence). This CDR3 comprises 12 residues. The V gene end was trimmed by 4 bases and the J gene end by 4 bases; junction bases not matched to a gene: 0. Assay: immunoSEQ multiplex PCR; the TCRdb copy retains only in-frame clones and omits some. The table shows fewer than 200,000 clones, with around 89% occurring only once. The time point was: blood 4 weeks post-SBRT, at nephrectomy. Treatment noted: 15 Gy SBRT to primary tumor, nephrectomy 4 weeks later. Nephrectomy followed 15 Gy stereotactic body radiation by 4 weeks. The tumor was a clear cell renal cell carcinoma.

The chain has TRBV7-9 and TRBJ2-5; 7 bases align to TRBD2. The TCR originated in a woman aged 50 to 60 with renal cell carcinoma. The sequencing used blood, collected from a patient whose treatment included radiotherapy and nephrectomy. CDR3 protein: CASSWGGETQYF. CDR3 nucleotide sequence: TGTGCCAGCAGCTGGGGGGGAGAGACCCAGTACTTC.